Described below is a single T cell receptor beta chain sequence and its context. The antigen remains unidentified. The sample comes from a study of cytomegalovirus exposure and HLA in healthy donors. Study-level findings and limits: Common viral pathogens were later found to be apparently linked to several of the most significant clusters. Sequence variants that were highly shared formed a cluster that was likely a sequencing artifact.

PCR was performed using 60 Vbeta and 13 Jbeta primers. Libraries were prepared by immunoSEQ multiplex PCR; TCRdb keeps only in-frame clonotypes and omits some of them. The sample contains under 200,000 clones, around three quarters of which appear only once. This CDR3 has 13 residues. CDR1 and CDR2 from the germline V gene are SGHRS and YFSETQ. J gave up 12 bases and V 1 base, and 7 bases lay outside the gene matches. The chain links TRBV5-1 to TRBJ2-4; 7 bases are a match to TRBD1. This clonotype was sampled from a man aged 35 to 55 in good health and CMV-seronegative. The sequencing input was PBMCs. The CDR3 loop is CASSLRQGTPQYF. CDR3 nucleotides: TGCGCCAGCAGCTTGAGACAGGGTACCCCTCAGTACTTC.